These T cell receptor beta chains were read from a single sample in a study of cytomegalovirus exposure and HLA in healthy donors. The table came from immunoSEQ multiplex PCR; TCRdb's copy has only in-frame clones and leaves some out. The table has about 60,000 clones, more than 85% seen once. The sample was PBMCs. These receptors all come from a woman aged 18-30 years in good health and CMV-seronegative. CDR3s include the opening cysteine and the closing phenylalanine or tryptophan. A D gene is named only where the DNA matches it firmly. Rows give clone size only sometimes, using once, few, many, or a class for an expanded clone.

J gene	D gene	V gene	clone size	CDR3 DNA	CDR3 protein
TRBJ2-7	.	TRBV9	.	TGTGCCAGCAGCGTAGAAGGAGGGGACGAGCAGTACTTC	CASSVEGGDEQYF
TRBJ1-2	.	TRBV29-1	.	TGCAGCGTAGCGGACAGTCGGGACTATGGCTACACCTTC	CSVADSRDYGYTF
TRBJ1-5	TRBD1	TRBV4-2	once	TGTGCCAGCAGCCAATACAGGGGAGATAGCAATCAGCCCCAGCATTTT	CASSQYRGDSNQPQHF
TRBJ2-7	TRBD1	TRBV13	.	TGTGCCAGCAGCCGAACAATACCGGGACAGGGGGTGAACTCCTACGAGCAGTACTTC	CASSRTIPGQGVNSYEQYF
TRBJ1-1	TRBD1	TRBV18	.	TGTGCCAGCTCATTCCAGCGACAGGGAGGAATGAACACTGAAGCTTTCTTT	CASSFQRQGGMNTEAFF
TRBJ1-6	TRBD1	TRBV10-3	.	TGTGCCTCCCTCGGAGACAGGGTCGGGGATTCACCCCTCCACTTT	CASLGDRVGDSPLHF
TRBJ1-5	TRBD1	TRBV29-1	.	TGCAGCGTCTCCGGGACAGACCCTAATCAGCCCCAGCATTTT	CSVSGTDPNQPQHF
TRBJ1-2	.	TRBV7-2	.	TGTGCCAGCAGCTTATCAGGGGTCTATGGCTACACCTTC	CASSLSGVYGYTF
TRBJ2-5	.	TRBV18	.	TGTGCCAGCTCACCCGGACATACCCAGTACTTC	CASSPGHTQYF
TRBJ2-2	TRBD2	TRBV9	.	TGTGCCAGCAGCGGTGGCGGGGGGGCTGTCGGCACCGGGGAGCTGTTTTTT	CASSGGGGAVGTGELFF
TRBJ1-1	TRBD1	TRBV4-1	.	TGCGCCAGCAGCCAGAGACAGGGAGTGAACACTGAAGCTTTCTTT	CASSQRQGVNTEAFF
TRBJ2-1	TRBD2	TRBV9	once	TGTGCCAGCAGCGTAGGTGGGGGGGACAATGAGCAGTTCTTC	CASSVGGGDNEQFF
TRBJ1-1	.	TRBV18	.	TGTGCCAGCTCATCCCTTTTAAGACTTGAGAACACTGAAGCTTTCTTT	CASSSLLRLENTEAFF
TRBJ1-1	.	TRBV6-6	.	TGTGCCAGCAGTCCAGGGGTTACTGAAGCTTTCTTT	CASSPGVTEAFF
TRBJ2-1	TRBD2	TRBV4-3	.	TGCGCCAGCAGCCAAGAGGGGAGGGCCATATACAATGAGCAGTTCTTC	CASSQEGRAIYNEQFF
TRBJ1-5	.	TRBV15	.	TGTGCCACCAGCAGAGATAAGGACAGACGGAATCAGCCCCAGCATTTT	CATSRDKDRRNQPQHF
TRBJ1-3	.	TRBV7-8	.	TGTGCCAGCAGCTTAGTAAGGGGCTCTGGAAACACCATATATTTT	CASSLVRGSGNTIYF
TRBJ1-5	.	TRBV2	.	TGTGCCAGCAGGGGGACCACAGGGTTCGGAAATCAGCCCCAGCATTTT	CASRGTTGFGNQPQHF
TRBJ2-3	TRBD2	TRBV2	.	TGTGCCAGATCCGCAGCGGGGGGTAGGGATACGCAGTATTTT	CARSAAGGRDTQYF
TRBJ1-4	TRBD1	TRBV5-6	.	TGTGCCAGCAGCCCCCTGACAGGGGACGTGGAAAAACTGTTTTTT	CASSPLTGDVEKLFF
TRBJ2-2	.	TRBV4-1	.	TGCGCCAGCACCCCCCTGGCACCGTCGAACACCGGGGAGCTGTTTTTT	CASTPLAPSNTGELFF
TRBJ1-6	TRBD1	TRBV6-5	.	TGTGCCAGCAGCGGACAGGGCCATTCACCCCTCCACTTT	CASSGQGHSPLHF
TRBJ2-1	TRBD2	TRBV19	.	TGTGCCAGTACCCGACTAGCGGGGGCTCAAAATGAGCAGTTCTTC	CASTRLAGAQNEQFF
TRBJ2-2	.	TRBV29-1	.	TGCAGCGTTGACAGGGGCTACACCGGGGAGCTGTTTTTT	CSVDRGYTGELFF
TRBJ2-3	TRBD2	TRBV7-8	.	TGTGCCAGCAGCGTTCTAGCGGGAATCGTCACAGATACGCAGTATTTT	CASSVLAGIVTDTQYF
TRBJ1-2	.	TRBV23-1	.	TGCGCCAGCAGTCCCCTCCCGGACAGTGGTAACTATGGCTACACCTTC	CASSPLPDSGNYGYTF
TRBJ2-7	.	TRBV25-1	.	TGTGCCAGCAGGAGGGGGGGCCTTCAAGGGGTCGAGCAGTACTTC	CASRRGGLQGVEQYF
TRBJ2-7	.	TRBV5-8	.	TGTGCCAGCAGACTTACTAGTACCTACGAGCAGTACTTC	CASRLTSTYEQYF
TRBJ1-5	.	TRBV29-1	.	TGCAGCGTTGGAGACGGGGATCAGCCCCAGCATTTT	CSVGDGDQPQHF